Each of the 9 T cell receptor beta chains below was sequenced from the same sample in a study of blood T cell repertoires in COVID-19. Only in-frame clones appear in the TCRdb table, and some are missing; sequencing was by immunoSEQ multiplex PCR. The table has just over 300,000 clones, 70% to 90% seen once. Material: PBMCs or T cells enriched from blood (not recorded which). All receptors come from a man aged 25 to 40 who had recovered from COVID-19.

This chain links TRBV24-1 with TRBJ1-2, with 10 bases identical to TRBD1. In germline, CDR1 is KGHDR, CDR2 SFDVKD. The CDR3 runs to 17 residues. The trim removed 3 bases at V and 4 bases at J, leaving 10 bases unmatched. CDR3 in amino acids: CATSDAGQGGNLYGYTF. CDR3 bases: TGTGCCACCAGTGATGCTGGACAGGGGGGGAACCTCTATGGCTACACCTTC.

The CDR3 DNA reads as TGTGCCAGCAAGAACAGCAACACCGGGGAGCTGTTTTTT. Translated, it gives CASKNSNTGELFF. The chain links TRBV2 to TRBJ2-2; D is unresolved. In germline, CDR1 is SNHLY, CDR2 FYNNEI. There are 13 residues in the CDR3. V was trimmed by 7 bases and J by 2 bases, leaving 8 bases between them.

The chain combines TRBV14 with TRBJ2-3, with D uncertain. Germline V gene lookup returns CDR1 SGHDN and CDR2 FVKESK. The CDR3 sequence is 13 residues long. Trimming removed 1 base from V and 7 bases from J, with 9 bases in between. The CDR3 DNA follows: TGTGCCAGCAGCCAAGGACTGGGTAATACGCAGTATTTT. This sequence encodes CASSQGLGNTQYF.

The chain joins TRBV7-6 to TRBJ2-5; 15 positions agree with TRBD2. This CDR3 region has 18 residues. Germline CDR1 and CDR2: SGHVS and FNYEAQ. V lost 5 bases, J lost 1 base, and 8 bases stayed unmatched. The CDR3, as DNA: TGTGCCAGCAGCACGGGACTAGCGGGGGGCGCGTTCCAAGAGACCCAGTACTTC. It codes for CASSTGLAGGAFQETQYF.

V gene TRBV2 combines with J gene TRBJ1-4, with unresolved D. The germline V gene encodes CDR1 SNHLY and CDR2 FYNNEI. The ends were cut back, 4 bases at V and 0 bases at J, with 9 bases in the middle. The CDR3 extends over 15 amino acids. CDR3 in DNA: TGTGCCAGCAGTGGATTTGGAGCAACTAATGAAAAACTGTTTTTT. It encodes CASSGFGATNEKLFF.

The genes are TRBV12-3 or TRBV12-4 and TRBJ1-4; weak D call: TRBD1 (5 bases). V lost 7 bases, J lost 10 bases, and 16 bases lay in between. The CDR3 is 13 residues long. This chain's CDR3 is CASTLRQGGKLFF. The CDR3 DNA reads as TGTGCCAGCACCCTGCGGCAGGGTGGAAAACTGTTTTTT.

The J gene is TRBJ2-2, the V gene TRBV27, with D tentatively TRBD2 (5 bases). Deletions cut 2 bases from V and 7 bases from J, with 5 bases between. The V gene's germline CDR1 is MNHEY and CDR2 SMNVEV (reference sequence). CDR3 length equals 12 residues. CDR3 loop: CASSLEGGELFF. The CDR3 nucleotides read TGTGCCAGCAGTTTAGAGGGCGGGGAGCTGTTTTTT.

The chain joins TRBV5-1 to TRBJ1-2; maybe TRBD1 (5 bases). CDR1 is SGHRS, CDR2 YFSETQ, per germline. The V end lost 7 bases, the J end lost 2 bases, and 15 bases lay between the germline ends. The CDR3 is made up of 14 amino acids. The CDR3 here is CASGPGGKNYGYTF. CDR3 sequence (DNA): TGCGCCAGCGGGCCCGGGGGAAAAAACTATGGCTACACCTTC.

This chain links TRBV18 with TRBJ2-5; TRBD1 matches 9 bases. This CDR3 comprises 17 residues. Unmatched junction bases numbered 9, after V lost 3 bases and J lost 1 base. Germline lookup yields CDR1 KGHSH and CDR2 LQKENI. For the CDR3, the DNA is TGTGCCAGCTCACCCCCAGGACAGGGGATAATCCAAGAGACCCAGTACTTC. Translation: CASSPPGQGIIQETQYF.